This T cell receptor (beta chain) came from a study of T-cell reconstitution after alpha-beta-depleted transplantation in children. Unique molecular identifiers were incorporated into the prepared TCRbeta library. Using its own MiXCR run on the PCR reads, TCRdb lists one record per CDR3 protein. The sample includes 170,000 or so distinct CDR3 sequences, over 5.5% seen only once; the top ten take roughly 3%. CDR3 length equals 13 residues. Losses at the gene ends were 3 bases for V and 4 bases for J; bases not matched to a gene: 4. Germline V gives CDR1 DFQATT, CDR2 SNEGSKA (reference sequence). The table lists this clonotype with many counts.

The receptor was isolated from a human donor who donated a stem cell graft to a child with Wiskott-Aldrich syndrome. This chain links TRBV20-1 with TRBJ2-3; 7 nucleotides line up with TRBD2. This specimen consisted of PBMCs from the stem cell graft donor, obtained from the stem cell graft. CDR3 in DNA: TGCAGTGCTAGTCCTAGCGGCGCAGATACGCAGTATTTT. It translates to CSASPSGADTQYF.